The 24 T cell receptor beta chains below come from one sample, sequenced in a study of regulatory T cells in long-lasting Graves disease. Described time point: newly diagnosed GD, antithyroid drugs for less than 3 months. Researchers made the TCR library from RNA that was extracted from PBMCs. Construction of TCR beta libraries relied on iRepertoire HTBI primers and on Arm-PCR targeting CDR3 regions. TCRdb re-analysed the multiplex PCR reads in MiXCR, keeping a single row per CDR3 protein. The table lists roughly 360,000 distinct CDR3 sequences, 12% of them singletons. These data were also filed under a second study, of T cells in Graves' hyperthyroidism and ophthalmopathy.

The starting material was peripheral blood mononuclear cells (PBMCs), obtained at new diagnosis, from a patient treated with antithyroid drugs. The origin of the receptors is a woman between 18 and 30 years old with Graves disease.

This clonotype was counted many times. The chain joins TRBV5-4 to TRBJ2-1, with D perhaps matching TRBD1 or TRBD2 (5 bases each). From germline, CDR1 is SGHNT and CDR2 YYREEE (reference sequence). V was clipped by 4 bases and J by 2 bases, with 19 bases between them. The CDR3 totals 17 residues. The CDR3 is CASSAAGWGSAYNEQFF. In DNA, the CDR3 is TGTGCCAGCAGCGCCGCTGGTTGGGGGAGTGCCTACAATGAGCAGTTCTTC.

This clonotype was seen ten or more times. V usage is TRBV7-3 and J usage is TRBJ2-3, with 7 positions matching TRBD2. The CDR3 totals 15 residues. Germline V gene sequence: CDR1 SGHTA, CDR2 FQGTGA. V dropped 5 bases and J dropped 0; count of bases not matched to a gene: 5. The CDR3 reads CASSPGLGSTDTQYF. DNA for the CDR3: TGTGCCAGCAGCCCAGGACTAGGGAGCACAGATACGCAGTATTTT.

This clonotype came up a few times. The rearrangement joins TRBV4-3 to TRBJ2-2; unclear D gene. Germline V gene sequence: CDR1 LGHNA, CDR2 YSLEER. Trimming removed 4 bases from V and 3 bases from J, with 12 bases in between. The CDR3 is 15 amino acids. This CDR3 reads CASSPEASHTGELFF. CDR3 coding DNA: TGCGCCAGCAGCCCAGAAGCTAGTCACACCGGGGAGCTGTTTTTT.

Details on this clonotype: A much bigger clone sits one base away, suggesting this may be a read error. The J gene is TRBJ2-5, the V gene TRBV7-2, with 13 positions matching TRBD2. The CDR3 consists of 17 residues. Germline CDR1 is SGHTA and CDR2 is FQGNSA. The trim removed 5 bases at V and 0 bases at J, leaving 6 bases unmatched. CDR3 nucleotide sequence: TGTGCCAGCAGCCCCGAGACTAGCGGGGGGTACCAAGAGACCCAGTACTTC. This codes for CASSPETSGGYQETQYF.

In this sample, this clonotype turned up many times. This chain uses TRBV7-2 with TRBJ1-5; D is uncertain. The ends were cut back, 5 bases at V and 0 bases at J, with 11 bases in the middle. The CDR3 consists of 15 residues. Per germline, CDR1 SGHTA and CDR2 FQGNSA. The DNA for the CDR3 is TGTGCCAGCAGCCGAAACACCGATAGCAATCAGCCCCAGCATTTT. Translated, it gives CASSRNTDSNQPQHF.

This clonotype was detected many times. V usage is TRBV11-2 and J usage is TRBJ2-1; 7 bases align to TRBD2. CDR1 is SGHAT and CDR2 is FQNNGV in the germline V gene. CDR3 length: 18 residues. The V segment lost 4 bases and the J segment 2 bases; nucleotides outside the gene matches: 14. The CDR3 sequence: CASSSPAGGSRAYNEQFF. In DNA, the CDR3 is TGTGCCAGCAGCTCACCCGCTGGCGGGAGTAGAGCCTACAATGAGCAGTTCTTC.

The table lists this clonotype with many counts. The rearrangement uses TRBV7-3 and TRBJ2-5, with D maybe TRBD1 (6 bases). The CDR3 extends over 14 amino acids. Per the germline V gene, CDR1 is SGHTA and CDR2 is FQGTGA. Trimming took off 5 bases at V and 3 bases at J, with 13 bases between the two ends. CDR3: CASSPTGSEETQYF. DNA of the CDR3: TGTGCCAGCAGCCCAACAGGGTCAGAAGAGACCCAGTACTTC.

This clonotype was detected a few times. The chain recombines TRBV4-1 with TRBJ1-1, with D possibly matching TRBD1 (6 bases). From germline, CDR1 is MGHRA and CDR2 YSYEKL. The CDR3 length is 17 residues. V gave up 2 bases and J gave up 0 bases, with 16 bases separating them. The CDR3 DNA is TGCGCCAGCAGCCAAAGGGGGGGGGGACTGCTGAACACTGAAGCTTTCTTT. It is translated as CASSQRGGGLLNTEAFF.

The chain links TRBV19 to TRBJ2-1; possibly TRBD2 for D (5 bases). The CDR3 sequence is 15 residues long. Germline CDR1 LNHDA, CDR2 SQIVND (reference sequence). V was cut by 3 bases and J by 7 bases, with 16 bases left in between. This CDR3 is CASSIFSFPGNEQFF. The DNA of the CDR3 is TGTGCCAGTAGTATTTTCTCTTTCCCGGGGAATGAGCAGTTCTTC.

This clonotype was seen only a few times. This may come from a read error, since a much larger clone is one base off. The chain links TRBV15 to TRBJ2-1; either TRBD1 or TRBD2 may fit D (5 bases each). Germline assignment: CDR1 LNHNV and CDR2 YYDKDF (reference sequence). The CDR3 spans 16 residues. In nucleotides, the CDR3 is TGTGCCATCAGCAGAGGATGGGGACGTAAGCACAATGAGCAGTTCTTC. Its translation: CAISRGWGRKHNEQFF.

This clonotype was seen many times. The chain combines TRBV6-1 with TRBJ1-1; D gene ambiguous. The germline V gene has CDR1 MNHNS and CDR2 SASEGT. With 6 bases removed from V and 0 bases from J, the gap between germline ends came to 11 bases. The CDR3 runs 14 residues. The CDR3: CASSMDGLNTEAFF. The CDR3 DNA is TGTGCCAGCAGCATGGACGGTCTGAACACTGAAGCTTTCTTT.

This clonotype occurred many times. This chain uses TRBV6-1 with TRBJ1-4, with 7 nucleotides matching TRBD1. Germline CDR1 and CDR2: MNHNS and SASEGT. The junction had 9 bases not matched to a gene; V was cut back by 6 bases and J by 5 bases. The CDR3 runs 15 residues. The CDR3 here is CASSPIKGANEKLFF. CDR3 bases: TGTGCCAGCAGCCCCATTAAGGGGGCGAATGAAAAACTGTTTTTT.

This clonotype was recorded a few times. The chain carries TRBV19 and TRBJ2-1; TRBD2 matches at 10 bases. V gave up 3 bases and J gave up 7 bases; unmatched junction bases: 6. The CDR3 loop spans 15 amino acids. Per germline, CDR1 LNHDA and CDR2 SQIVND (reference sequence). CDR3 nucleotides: TGTGCCAGTAGTATCTTAGCGGGAGGTTCGAATGAGCAGTTCTTC. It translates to CASSILAGGSNEQFF.

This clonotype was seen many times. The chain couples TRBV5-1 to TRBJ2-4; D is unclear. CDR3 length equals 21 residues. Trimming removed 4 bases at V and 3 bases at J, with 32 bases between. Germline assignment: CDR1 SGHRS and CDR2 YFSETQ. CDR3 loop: CASSPERVQSPTPPSKNIQYF. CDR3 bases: TGCGCCAGCAGCCCAGAACGGGTCCAGTCGCCTACACCCCCCAGCAAAAACATTCAGTACTTC.

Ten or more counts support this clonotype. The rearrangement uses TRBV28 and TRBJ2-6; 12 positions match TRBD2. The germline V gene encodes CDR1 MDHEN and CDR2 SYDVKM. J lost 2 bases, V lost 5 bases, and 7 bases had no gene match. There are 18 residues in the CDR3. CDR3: CASSPTSGRITGANVLTF. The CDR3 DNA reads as TGTGCCAGCAGTCCAACTAGCGGGAGGATCACTGGGGCCAACGTCCTGACTTTC.

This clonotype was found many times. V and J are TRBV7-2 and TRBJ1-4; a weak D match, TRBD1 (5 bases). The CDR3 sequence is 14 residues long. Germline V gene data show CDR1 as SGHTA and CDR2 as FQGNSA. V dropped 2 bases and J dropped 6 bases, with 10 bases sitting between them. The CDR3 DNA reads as TGTGCCAGCAGCTTACGTCAGGGTGATGAAAAACTGTTTTTT. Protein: CASSLRQGDEKLFF.

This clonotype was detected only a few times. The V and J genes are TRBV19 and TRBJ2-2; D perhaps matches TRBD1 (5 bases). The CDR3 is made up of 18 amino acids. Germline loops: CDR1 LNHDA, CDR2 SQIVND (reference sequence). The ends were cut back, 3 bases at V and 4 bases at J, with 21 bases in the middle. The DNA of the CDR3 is TGTGCCAGTAGTATTCCAGGCGACATAAGAAGGGGCACCGGGGAGCTGTTTTTT. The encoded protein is CASSIPGDIRRGTGELFF.

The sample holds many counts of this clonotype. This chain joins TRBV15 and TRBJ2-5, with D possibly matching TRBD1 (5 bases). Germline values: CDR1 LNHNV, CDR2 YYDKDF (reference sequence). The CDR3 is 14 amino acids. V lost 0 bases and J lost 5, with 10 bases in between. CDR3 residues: CATSRDLGRETQYF. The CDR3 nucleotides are TGTGCCACCAGCAGAGATCTGGGGCGGGAGACCCAGTACTTC.

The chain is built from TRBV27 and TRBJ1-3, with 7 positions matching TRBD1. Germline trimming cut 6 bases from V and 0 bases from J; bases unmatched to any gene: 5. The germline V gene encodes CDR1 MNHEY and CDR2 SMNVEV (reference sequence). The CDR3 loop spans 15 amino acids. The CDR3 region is CASRLDRDSGNTIYF. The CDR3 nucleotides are TGTGCCAGCAGATTAGACAGGGACTCTGGAAACACCATATATTTT.

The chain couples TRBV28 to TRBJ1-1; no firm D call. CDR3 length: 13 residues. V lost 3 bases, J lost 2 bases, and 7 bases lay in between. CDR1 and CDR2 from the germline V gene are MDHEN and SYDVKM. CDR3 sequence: CASSFSYNTEAFF. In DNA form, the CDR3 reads TGTGCCAGCAGTTTCTCTTATAACACTGAAGCTTTCTTT.

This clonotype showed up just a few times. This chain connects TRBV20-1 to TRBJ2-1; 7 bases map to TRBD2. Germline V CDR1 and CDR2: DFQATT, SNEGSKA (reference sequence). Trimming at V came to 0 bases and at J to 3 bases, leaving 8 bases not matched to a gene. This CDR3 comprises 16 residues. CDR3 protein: CSARERGSTGYNEQFF. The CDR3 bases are TGCAGTGCTAGAGAACGCGGGAGTACGGGCTACAATGAGCAGTTCTTC.

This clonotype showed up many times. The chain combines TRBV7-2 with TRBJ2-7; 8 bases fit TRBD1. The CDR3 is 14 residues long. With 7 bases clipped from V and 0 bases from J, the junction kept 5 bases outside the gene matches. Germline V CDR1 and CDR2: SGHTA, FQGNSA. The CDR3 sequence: CASKIQGGSYEQYF. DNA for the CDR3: TGTGCCAGCAAGATACAGGGGGGCTCCTACGAGCAGTACTTC.

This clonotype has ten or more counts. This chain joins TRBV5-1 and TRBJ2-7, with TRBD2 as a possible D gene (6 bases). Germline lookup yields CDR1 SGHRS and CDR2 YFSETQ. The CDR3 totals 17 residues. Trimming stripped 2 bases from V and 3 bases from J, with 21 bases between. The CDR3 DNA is TGCGCCAGCAGCTTCGGAGGGCGGTTTCGAAACATCTACGAGCAGTACTTC. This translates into CASSFGGRFRNIYEQYF.

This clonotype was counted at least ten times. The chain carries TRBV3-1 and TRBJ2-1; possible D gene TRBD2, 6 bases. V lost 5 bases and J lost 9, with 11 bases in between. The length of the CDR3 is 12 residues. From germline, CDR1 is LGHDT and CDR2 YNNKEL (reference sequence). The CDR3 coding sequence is TGTGCCAGCAGCTCCCGGGGAGGTGAGCAGTTCTTC. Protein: CASSSRGGEQFF.